These 2 T cell receptor beta chains were sequenced from one sample in a study of T cell repertoires in cytomegalovirus infection. TCRdb re-derived calls from the reads in MiXCR, one entry per CDR3 protein. Of 150,000 to 200,000 distinct CDR3 sequences in the sample, approximately 19% were seen once. The sequenced sample was PBMCs. The source of these receptors is a human donor in good health (CMV status not recorded). Some clones in this sample may be carry-over from other donors' samples.

This clonotype came up a few times. This sequence joins TRBV7-9 and TRBJ1-2; D remains unclear. The CDR3 loop spans 13 amino acids. Trimming removed 2 bases at V and 3 bases at J, with 7 bases between. Germline lookup yields CDR1 SEHNR and CDR2 FQNEAQ (reference sequence). In nucleotides, the CDR3 is TGTGCCAGCAGCTTATCGACGGACTATGGCTACACCTTC. Its protein product is CASSLSTDYGYTF.

This clonotype showed up many times. The genes are TRBV19 and TRBJ1-1; possible D gene TRBD1, 6 bases. In germline, CDR1 is LNHDA, CDR2 SQIVND (reference sequence). The CDR3 sequence is 14 residues long. V was cut by 3 bases and J by 1 base, with 9 bases left in between. The CDR3 is CASSMWGRNTEAFF. The CDR3 bases are TGTGCCAGTAGTATGTGGGGGCGGAACACTGAAGCTTTCTTT.